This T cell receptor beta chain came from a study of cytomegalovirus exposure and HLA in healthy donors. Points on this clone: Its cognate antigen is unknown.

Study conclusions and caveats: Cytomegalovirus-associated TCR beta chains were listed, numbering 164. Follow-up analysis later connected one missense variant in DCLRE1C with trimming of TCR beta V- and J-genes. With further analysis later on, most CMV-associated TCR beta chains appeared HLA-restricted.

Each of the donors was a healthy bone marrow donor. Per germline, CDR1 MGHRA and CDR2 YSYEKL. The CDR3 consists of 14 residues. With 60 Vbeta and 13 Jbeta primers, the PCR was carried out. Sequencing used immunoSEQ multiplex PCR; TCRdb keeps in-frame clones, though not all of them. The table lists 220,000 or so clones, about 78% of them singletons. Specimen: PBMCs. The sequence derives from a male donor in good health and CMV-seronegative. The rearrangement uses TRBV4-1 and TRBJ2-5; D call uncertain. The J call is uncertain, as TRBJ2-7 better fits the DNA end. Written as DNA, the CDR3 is TGCGCCAGCAGCCAAGAAACTGCGCCCTACGAGCAGTACTTC. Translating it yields CASSQETAPYEQYF.